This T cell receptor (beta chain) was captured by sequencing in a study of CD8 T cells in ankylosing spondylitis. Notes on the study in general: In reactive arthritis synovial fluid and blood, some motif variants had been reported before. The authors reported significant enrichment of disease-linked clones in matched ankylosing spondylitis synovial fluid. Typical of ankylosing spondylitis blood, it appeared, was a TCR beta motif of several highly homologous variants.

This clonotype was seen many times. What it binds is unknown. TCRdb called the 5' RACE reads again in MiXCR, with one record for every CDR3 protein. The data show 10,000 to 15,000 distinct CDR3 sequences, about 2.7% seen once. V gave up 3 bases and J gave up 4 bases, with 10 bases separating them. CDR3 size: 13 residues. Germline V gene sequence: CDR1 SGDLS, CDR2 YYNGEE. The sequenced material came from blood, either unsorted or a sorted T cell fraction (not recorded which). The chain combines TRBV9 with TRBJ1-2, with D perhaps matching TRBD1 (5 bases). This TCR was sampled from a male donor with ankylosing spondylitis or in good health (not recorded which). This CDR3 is CASSAGRTYGYTF. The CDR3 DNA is TGTGCCAGCAGCGCGGGACGGACCTATGGCTACACCTTC.